The entry below describes one T cell receptor beta chain. The antigen this receptor binds is unknown. Per-base quality was not reported, and no clone a single base away is much larger than it. Using the deep immunoSEQ assay, TCR CDR3 regions were amplified from genomic DNA by multiplex PCR. Extracted genomic DNA from each cell subset was spread evenly across all wells of several immunoSEQ 96-well plates, with each plate serving as a replicate. For sorted subsets, each replicate PCR was loaded with about 200 ng genomic DNA, equivalent to 30,000 or so T cell genomes. The purified libraries were quantified using a Qubit 3.0 fluorometer, sized with a Bioanalyzer 2100, and then quantified again using the KAPA Library Quantification kit. Each immunoSEQ 96-well plate was sequenced on its own single-read 150-cycle Illumina NextSeq 550 flow cell. Turning to the authors' computational methods: Because the immunoSEQ output included only junctional sequences and no quality scores, the filtering could not be the same as the filtering used for full-length reads. Sequences were annotated with PyIR, a Python wrapper for IgBLAST v1.9, using IMGT germline references to assign V/J genes and CDR3. Any read was removed if the V/J assignment was weak (E-value above 1e-6), the CDR3 was missing, or the read contained stop codons, out-of-frame junctions, or ambiguous translated residues. A V3J clonotype was defined by an identical inferred V gene, J gene, and CDR3 amino acid sequence. The percentage overlap between two repertoires was calculated by dividing the number of shared unique clonotypes by the size of the smaller repertoire. RTK rarefaction, the Chao1 estimator, and Recon v2.1 estimates of unobserved clonotypes were used to assess repertoire richness. OLGA was used to compute generation probabilities for all TCRbeta clonotypes that the gDNA method yielded from four donors. TCRdb re-hosts the immuneACCESS table, in-frame sequences only. Its copies lack some clones; in the studies checked, an unresolved V gene accounts for under half of them, and the cause for the rest is not known. The V and J calls and clone size come from that table; D and trimming were worked out from the DNA. For this sample the table gives more than 2 million clones, of which about 95% were detected only once. About 1.1% of the sample goes to the ten largest clones.

This entry is derived from a study of shared clonotypes between healthy human individuals (dated by TCRdb to 2019 to 2021). For the wider study: A few men and a couple of women, aged 18 to 49 years, made up the cohort. To estimate repertoire size and how much clonotype sharing occurs between individuals, the study deeply sequenced the blood TCR repertoires of 5 or 6 healthy adults. Per donor, three plates each were used for CD4 naive and CD4 memory, two for CD8 naive, and one for CD8 memory. Between about 0.85 and 9.5 billion PBMCs per donor were obtained by leukapheresis. Different laboratories and diverse techniques were used to prepare libraries and sequence TCR repertoires, to increase sequencing depth and limit assay-specific biases. The study at large found these results: Based on pairwise subsampling, the degree of clonotype sharing among donors was expected to be affected by sequencing depth. Sampling was restricted to blood, and TCR repertoires in tissues likely differ from the TCR repertoires found in blood. Because the study included a small number of donors, the genetic and exposure-history diversity represented was limited. Rarefaction of sorted-subset datasets indicated incomplete sequencing despite the large sequencing depth. Compared with non-shared clonotypes, the clonotypes found in all four sorted-subset donors had higher generation probabilities. Estimated clonotype richness was generally larger for naive than for memory subsets. When a handful of donors were compared, the shared fraction of clonotypes was around 5% for naive CD4, roughly 3.3% for naive CD8, about 2.5% for memory CD4, and around 0.37% for memory CD8.

CD8 naive samples were CD45RO-negative cells positively selected for CCR7, giving a CD45RA+CCR7+ population that excluded TemRA cells. The donors were healthy, HIV-negative adults with no recently reported acute infections or vaccinations. Every donor was a Caucasian adult living in Nashville, Tennessee, USA. Blood was collected by leukapheresis, and PBMCs were isolated by Ficoll-Histopaque density gradient centrifugation and then cryopreserved in liquid nitrogen vapor phase. Analytical flow cytometry was used to check the purity and quantity of every magnetically sorted T cell population. Genomic DNA was isolated from every sorted fraction and measured by UV absorbance on a Nanodrop 2000c. From the cysteine up to the phenylalanine, the CDR3 has a length of 15 residues. The retained sequence is limited to the CDR3, 45 bases, with the frame set at the first base. The germline V gene (reference sequence) sets CDR1 to LNHDA and CDR2 to SQIVND. V gives up 9 bases and J gives up 4 bases, and the segment between their germline ends measures 18 bases.

Material for sequencing was naive CD8+ T cells sorted from blood. The cell subset or site label on this specimen signifies: CD45RA+CCR7+. The chain is assembled from TRBV19 and TRBJ2-2, with no reliable assignment of the D segment. This receptor was taken from a man aged 18 to 30 in good health. The DNA reads TGTGCCAGCCCCCGTGGGCAGATAGCCACCGGGGAGCTGTTTTTT. This is translated as CASPRGQIATGELFF.